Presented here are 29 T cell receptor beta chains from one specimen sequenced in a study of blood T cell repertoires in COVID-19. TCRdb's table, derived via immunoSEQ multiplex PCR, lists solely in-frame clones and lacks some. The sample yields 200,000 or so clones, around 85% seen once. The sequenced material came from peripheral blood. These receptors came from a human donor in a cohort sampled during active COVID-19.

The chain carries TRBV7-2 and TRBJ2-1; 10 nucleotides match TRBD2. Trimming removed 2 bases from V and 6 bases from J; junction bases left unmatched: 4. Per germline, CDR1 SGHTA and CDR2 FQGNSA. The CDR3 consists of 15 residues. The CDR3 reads CASSLTSGKGNEQFF. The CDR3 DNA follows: TGTGCCAGCAGCTTAACTAGCGGGAAGGGCAATGAGCAGTTCTTC. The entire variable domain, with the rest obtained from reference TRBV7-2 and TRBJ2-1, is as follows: GAGVSQSPSNKVTEKGKDVELRCDPISGHTALYWYRQSLGQGLEFLIYFQGNSAPDKSGLPSDRFSAERTGGSVSTLTIQRTQQEDSAVYLCASSLTSGKGNEQFFGPGTRLTVL.

The CDR3 DNA sequence: TGTGCCAGCAGACCCCAGACAGGGAATAATTCACCCCTCCACTTT. It specifies CASRPQTGNNSPLHF. The J gene is TRBJ1-6, the V gene TRBV28, with 7 nucleotides matching TRBD1. There are 15 residues in the CDR3. Trimming cost V 6 bases and J 5 bases; bases outside gene matches: 7. Germline-derived CDR1 and CDR2 are MDHEN and SYDVKM.

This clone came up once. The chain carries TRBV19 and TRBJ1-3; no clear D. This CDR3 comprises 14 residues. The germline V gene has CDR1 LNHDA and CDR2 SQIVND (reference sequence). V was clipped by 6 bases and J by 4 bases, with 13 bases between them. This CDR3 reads CASRTSLRGNTIYF. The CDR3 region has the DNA TGTGCCAGTAGGACGTCGTTGAGGGGAAACACCATATATTTT.

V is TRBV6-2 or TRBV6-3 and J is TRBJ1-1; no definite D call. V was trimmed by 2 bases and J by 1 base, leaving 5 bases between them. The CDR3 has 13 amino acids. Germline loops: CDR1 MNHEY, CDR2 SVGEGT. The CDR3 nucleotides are TGTGCCAGCAGTTACGAGAGGAACACTGAAGCTTTCTTT. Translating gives CASSYERNTEAFF.

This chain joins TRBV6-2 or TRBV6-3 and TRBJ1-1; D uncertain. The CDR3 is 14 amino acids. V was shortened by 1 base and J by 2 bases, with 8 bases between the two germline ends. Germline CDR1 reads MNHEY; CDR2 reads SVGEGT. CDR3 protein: CASSYWQFNTEAFF. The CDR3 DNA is TGTGCCAGCAGTTACTGGCAATTTAACACTGAAGCTTTCTTT.

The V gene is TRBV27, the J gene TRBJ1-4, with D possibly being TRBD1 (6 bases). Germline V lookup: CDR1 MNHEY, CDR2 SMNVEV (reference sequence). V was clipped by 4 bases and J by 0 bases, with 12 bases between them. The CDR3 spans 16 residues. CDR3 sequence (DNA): TGTGCCAGCAGTTGGGGGCCACCACCAACTAATGAAAAACTGTTTTTT. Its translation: CASSWGPPPTNEKLFF. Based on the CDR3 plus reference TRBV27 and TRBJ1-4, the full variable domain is EAQVTQNPRYLITVTGKKLTVTCSQNMNHEYMSWYRQDPGLGLRQIYYSMNVEVTDKGDVPEGYKVSRKEKRNFPLILESPSPNQTSLYFCASSWGPPPTNEKLFFGSGTQLSVL.

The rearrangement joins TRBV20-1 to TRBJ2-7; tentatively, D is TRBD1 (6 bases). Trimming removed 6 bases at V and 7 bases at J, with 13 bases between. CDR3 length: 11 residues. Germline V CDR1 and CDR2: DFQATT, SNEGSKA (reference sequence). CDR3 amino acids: CSAMGATEQYF. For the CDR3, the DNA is TGCAGTGCCATGGGGGCTACAGAGCAGTACTTC.

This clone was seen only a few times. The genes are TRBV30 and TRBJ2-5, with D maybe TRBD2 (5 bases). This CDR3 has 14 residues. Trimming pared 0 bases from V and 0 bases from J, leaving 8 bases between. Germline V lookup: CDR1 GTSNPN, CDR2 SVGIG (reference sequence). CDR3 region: CAWSVRGHQETQYF. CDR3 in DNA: TGTGCCTGGAGTGTTCGGGGTCACCAAGAGACCCAGTACTTC. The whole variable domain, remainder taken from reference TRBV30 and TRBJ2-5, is SQTIHQWPATLVQPVGSPLSLECTVEGTSNPNLYWYRQAAGRGLQLLFYSVGIGQISSEVPQNLSASRPQDRQFILSSKKLLLSDSGFYLCAWSVRGHQETQYFGPGTRLLVL.

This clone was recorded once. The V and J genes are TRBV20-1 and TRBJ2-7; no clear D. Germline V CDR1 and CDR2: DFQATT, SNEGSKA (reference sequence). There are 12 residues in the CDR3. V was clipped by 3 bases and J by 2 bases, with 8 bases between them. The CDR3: CSASTQTYEQYF. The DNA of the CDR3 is TGCAGTGCTAGTACGCAGACCTACGAGCAGTACTTC.

CDR3 region: CASSLKGQEETQYF. The CDR3 nucleotides read TGTGCCAGCAGCTTGAAGGGACAGGAAGAGACCCAGTACTTC. The V gene is TRBV5-8, the J gene TRBJ2-5; 8 nucleotides align to TRBD1. The CDR3 has 14 amino acids. CDR1 and CDR2 from the germline V gene are SGHTS and YDEGEE. V lost 1 base, J lost 3 bases, and 2 bases stayed unmatched.

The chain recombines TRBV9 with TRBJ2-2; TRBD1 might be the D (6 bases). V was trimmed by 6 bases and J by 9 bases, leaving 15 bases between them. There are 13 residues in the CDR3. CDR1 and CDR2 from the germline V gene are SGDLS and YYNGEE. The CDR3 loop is CASTQGSGRELFF. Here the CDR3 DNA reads TGTGCCAGCACTCAGGGGAGTGGCCGGGAGCTGTTTTTT.

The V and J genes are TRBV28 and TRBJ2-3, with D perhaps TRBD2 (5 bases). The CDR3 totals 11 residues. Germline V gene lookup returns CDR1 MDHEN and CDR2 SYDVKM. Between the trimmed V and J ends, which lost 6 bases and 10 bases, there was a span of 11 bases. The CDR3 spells CASSPGWAQYF. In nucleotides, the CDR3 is TGTGCCAGCAGCCCGGGGTGGGCGCAGTATTTT.

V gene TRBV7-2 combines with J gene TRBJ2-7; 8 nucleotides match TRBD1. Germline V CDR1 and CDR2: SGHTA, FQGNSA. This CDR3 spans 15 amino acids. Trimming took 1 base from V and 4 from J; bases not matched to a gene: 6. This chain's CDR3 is CASSLGDRLTYEQYF. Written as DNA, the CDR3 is TGTGCCAGCAGCTTAGGGGACAGGCTGACGTACGAGCAGTACTTC. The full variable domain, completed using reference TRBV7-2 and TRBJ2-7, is GAGVSQSPSNKVTEKGKDVELRCDPISGHTALYWYRQSLGQGLEFLIYFQGNSAPDKSGLPSDRFSAERTGGSVSTLTIQRTQQEDSAVYLCASSLGDRLTYEQYFGPGTRLTVT.

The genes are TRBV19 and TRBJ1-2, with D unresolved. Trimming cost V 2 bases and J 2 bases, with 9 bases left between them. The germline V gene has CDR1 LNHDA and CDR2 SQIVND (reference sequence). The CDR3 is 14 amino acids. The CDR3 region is CASSIRGRNYGYTF. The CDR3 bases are TGTGCCAGTAGTATAAGAGGGCGGAACTATGGCTACACCTTC. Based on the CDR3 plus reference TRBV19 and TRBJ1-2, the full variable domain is DGGITQSPKYLFRKEGQNVTLSCEQNLNHDAMYWYRQDPGQGLRLIYYSQIVNDFQKGDIAEGYSVSREKKESFPLTVTSAQKNPTAFYLCASSIRGRNYGYTFGSGTRLTVV.

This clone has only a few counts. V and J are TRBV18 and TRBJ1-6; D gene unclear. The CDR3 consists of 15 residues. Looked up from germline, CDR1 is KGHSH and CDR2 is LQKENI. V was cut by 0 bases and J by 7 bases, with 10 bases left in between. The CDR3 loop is CASSPPGGTNSPLHF. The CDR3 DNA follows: TGTGCCAGCTCACCACCAGGCGGTACCAATTCACCCCTCCACTTT.

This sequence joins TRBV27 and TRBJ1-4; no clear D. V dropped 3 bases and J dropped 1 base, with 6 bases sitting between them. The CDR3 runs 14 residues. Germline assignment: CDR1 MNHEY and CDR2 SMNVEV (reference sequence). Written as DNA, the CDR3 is TGTGCCAGCAGTTTTCGGGGAACTAATGAAAAACTGTTTTTT. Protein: CASSFRGTNEKLFF. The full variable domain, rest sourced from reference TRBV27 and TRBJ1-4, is EAQVTQNPRYLITVTGKKLTVTCSQNMNHEYMSWYRQDPGLGLRQIYYSMNVEVTDKGDVPEGYKVSRKEKRNFPLILESPSPNQTSLYFCASSFRGTNEKLFFGSGTQLSVL.

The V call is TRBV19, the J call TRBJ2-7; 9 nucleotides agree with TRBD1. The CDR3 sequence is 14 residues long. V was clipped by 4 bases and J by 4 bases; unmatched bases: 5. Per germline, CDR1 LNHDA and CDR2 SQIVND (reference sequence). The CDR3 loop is CASSTNRGHYEQYF. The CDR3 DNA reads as TGTGCCAGTAGTACCAACAGGGGGCATTACGAGCAGTACTTC. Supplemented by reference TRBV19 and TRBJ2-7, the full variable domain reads DGGITQSPKYLFRKEGQNVTLSCEQNLNHDAMYWYRQDPGQGLRLIYYSQIVNDFQKGDIAEGYSVSREKKESFPLTVTSAQKNPTAFYLCASSTNRGHYEQYFGPGTRLTVT.

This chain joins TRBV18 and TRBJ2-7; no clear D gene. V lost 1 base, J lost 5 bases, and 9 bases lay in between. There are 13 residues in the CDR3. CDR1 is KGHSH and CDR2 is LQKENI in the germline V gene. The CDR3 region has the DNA TGTGCCAGCTCACCACGGCAAACCGACGAGCAGTACTTC. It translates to CASSPRQTDEQYF. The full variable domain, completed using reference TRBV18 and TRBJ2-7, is NAGVMQNPRHLVRRRGQEARLRCSPMKGHSHVYWYRQLPEEGLKFMVYLQKENIIDESGMPKERFSAEFPKEGPSILRIQQVVRGDSAAYFCASSPRQTDEQYFGPGTRLTVT.

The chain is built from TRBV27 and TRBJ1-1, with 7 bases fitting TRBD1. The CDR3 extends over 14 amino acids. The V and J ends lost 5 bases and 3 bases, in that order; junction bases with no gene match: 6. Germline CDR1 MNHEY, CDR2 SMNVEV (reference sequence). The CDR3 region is CASSNAGGYTEAFF. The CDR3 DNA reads TGTGCCAGCAGTAACGCAGGGGGTTACACTGAAGCTTTCTTT.

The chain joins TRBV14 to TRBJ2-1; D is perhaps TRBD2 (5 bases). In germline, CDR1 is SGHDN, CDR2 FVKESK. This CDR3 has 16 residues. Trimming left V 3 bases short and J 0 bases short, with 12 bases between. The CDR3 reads CASSHWGRDSYNEQFF. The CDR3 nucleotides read TGTGCCAGCAGCCATTGGGGTCGGGACTCCTACAATGAGCAGTTCTTC.

CDR3 residues: CASSWQGESYEQYF. The CDR3 DNA reads as TGCGCCAGCAGCTGGCAGGGGGAATCCTACGAGCAGTACTTC. V gene TRBV5-1 combines with J gene TRBJ2-7, with TRBD1 matching 7 bases. This CDR3 contains 14 residues. J was trimmed by 1 base and V by 3 bases; bases with no gene match: 4. Germline V gene sequence: CDR1 SGHRS, CDR2 YFSETQ.

This CDR3 reads CASSLGDGSSDTQYF. CDR3 DNA: TGTGCCAGCAGCTTGGGTGACGGGAGCTCAGATACGCAGTATTTT. This chain links TRBV5-8 with TRBJ2-3; tentatively, D is TRBD2 (6 bases). Trimming removed 0 bases at V and 4 bases at J, with 12 bases between. In germline, CDR1 is SGHTS, CDR2 YDEGEE. The CDR3 totals 15 residues.

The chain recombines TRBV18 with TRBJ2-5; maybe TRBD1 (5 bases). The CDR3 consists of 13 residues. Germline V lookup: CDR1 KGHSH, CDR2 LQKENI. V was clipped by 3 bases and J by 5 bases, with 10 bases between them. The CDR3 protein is CASSPVGAETQYF. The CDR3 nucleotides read TGTGCCAGCTCACCTGTAGGGGCGGAGACCCAGTACTTC.

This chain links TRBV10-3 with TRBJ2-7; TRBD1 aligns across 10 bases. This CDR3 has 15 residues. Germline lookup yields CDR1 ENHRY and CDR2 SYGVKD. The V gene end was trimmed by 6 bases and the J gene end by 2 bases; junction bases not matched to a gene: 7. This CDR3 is CAISLDRGATYEQYF. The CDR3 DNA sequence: TGTGCCATCAGCCTGGACAGGGGGGCCACCTACGAGCAGTACTTC.

CDR3 nucleotide sequence: TGTGCCAGCAGCGTAGACCAGGGGCTCTATGGCTACACCTTC. Its translation is CASSVDQGLYGYTF. This chain connects TRBV9 to TRBJ1-2; maybe TRBD1 (6 bases). CDR1 is SGDLS and CDR2 is YYNGEE in the germline V gene. Trimming cost V 0 bases and J 4 bases, with 10 bases left between them. This CDR3 is 14 amino acids long.

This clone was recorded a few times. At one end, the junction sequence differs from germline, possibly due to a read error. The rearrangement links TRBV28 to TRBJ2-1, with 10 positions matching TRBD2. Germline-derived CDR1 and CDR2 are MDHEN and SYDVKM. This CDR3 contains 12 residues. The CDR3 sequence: CASSLLAGERVF. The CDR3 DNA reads TGTGCCAGCAGTCTCCTAGCGGGGGAAAGGGTCTTC.

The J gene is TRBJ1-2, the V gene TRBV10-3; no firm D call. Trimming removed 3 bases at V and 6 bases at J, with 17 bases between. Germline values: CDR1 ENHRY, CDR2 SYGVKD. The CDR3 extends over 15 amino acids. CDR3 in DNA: TGTGCCATCAGTGACAGGCAGGCCAACTCACATGGCTACACCTTC. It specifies CAISDRQANSHGYTF.

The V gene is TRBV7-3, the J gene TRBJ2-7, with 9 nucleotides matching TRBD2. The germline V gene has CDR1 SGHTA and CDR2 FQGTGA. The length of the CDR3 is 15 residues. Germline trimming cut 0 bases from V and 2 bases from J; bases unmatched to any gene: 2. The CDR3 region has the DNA TGTGCCAGCAGCTTAACGGGCGGGAGGGCCTACGAGCAGTACTTC. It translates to CASSLTGGRAYEQYF.

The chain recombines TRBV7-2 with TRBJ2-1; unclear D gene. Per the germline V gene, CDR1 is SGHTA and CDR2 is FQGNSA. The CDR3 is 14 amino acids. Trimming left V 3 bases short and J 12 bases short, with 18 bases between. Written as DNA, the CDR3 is TGTGCCAGCAGCTTTGCGGTACCCCGAGTGGGGCAGTTCTTC. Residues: CASSFAVPRVGQFF.